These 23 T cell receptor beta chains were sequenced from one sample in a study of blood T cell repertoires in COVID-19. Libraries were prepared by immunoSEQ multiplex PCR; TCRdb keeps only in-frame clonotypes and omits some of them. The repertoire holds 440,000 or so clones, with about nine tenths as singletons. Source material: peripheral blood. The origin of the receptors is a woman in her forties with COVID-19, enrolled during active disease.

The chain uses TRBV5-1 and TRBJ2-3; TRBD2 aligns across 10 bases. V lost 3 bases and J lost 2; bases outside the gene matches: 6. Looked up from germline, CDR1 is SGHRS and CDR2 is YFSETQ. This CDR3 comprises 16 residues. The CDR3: CASSSGAGGNTDTQYF. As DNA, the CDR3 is TGCGCCAGCAGCTCCGGAGCGGGGGGGAACACAGATACGCAGTATTTT.

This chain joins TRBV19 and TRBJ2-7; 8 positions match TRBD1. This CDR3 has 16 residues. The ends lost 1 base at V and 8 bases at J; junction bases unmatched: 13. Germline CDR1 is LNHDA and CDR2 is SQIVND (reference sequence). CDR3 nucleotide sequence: TGTGCCAGTAGTATAGGTTCCGGACAGGGCCCTACGAAGCAGTACTTC. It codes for CASSIGSGQGPTKQYF.

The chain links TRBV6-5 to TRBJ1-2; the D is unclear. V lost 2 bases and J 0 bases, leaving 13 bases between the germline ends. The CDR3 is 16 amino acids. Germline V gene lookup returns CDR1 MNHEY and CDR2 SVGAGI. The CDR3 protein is CASSYAGSLANYGYTF. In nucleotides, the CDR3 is TGTGCCAGCAGTTACGCCGGTAGCTTAGCTAACTATGGCTACACCTTC.

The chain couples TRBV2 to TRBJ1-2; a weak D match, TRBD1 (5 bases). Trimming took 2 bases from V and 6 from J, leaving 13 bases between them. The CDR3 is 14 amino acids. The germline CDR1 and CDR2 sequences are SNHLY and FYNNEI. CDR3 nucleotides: TGTGCCAGCAGTGAATATCTGACAGTCAATGGCTACACCTTC. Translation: CASSEYLTVNGYTF.

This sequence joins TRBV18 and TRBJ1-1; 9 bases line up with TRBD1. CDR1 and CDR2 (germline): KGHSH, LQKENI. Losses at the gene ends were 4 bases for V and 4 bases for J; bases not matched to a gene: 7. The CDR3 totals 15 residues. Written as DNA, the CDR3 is TGTGCCAGCTCACGGGACAGGGAAAGGGGCACTGAAGCTTTCTTT. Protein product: CASSRDRERGTEAFF.

The CDR3 loop is CASSALTGARADTEAFF. CDR3 sequence (DNA): TGTGCCAGCAGCGCACTCACAGGGGCTAGGGCAGACACTGAAGCTTTCTTT. The gene calls are TRBV7-2 and TRBJ1-1; 7 nucleotides agree with TRBD1. This CDR3 has 17 residues. The germline V gene has CDR1 SGHTA and CDR2 FQGNSA. Trimming took 5 bases from V and 3 from J; bases not matched to a gene: 15.

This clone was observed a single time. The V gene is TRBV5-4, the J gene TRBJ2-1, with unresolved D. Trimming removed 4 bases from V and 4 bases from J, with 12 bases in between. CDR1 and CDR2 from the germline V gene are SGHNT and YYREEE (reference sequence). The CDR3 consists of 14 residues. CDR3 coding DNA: TGTGCCAGCAGCCGAGCGAGCGTATACAATGAGCAGTTCTTC. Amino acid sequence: CASSRASVYNEQFF.

CDR3 sequence reads: CASSRGGREKLFF. In DNA form, the CDR3 reads TGTGCCAGCAGTCGGGGGGGTAGGGAAAAACTGTTTTTT. The rearrangement links TRBV25-1 to TRBJ1-4, with a weak D call TRBD1 (5 bases). There are 13 residues in the CDR3. The V gene lost 5 bases and the J gene lost 8 bases, with 12 bases spanning the gap. CDR1 is MGHDK and CDR2 is SYGVNS in the germline V gene.

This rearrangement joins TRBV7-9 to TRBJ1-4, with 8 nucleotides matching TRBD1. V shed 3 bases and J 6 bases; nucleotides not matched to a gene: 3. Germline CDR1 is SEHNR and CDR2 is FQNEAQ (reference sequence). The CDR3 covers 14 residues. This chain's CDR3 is CASSLKGQDEKLFF. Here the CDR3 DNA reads TGTGCCAGCAGCTTGAAGGGACAGGATGAAAAACTGTTTTTT.

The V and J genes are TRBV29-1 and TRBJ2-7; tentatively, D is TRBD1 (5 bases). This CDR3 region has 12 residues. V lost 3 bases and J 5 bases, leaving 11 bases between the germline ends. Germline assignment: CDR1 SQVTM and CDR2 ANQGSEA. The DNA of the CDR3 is TGCAGCGTTGATTCAGGGTTCCACGAGCAGTACTTC. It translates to CSVDSGFHEQYF.

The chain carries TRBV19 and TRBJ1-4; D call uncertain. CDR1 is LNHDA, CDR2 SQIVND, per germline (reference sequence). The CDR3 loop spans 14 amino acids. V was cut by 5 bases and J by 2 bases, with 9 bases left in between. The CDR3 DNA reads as TGTGCCAGTAGTTCGGGGTCTACTAATGAAAAACTGTTTTTT. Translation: CASSSGSTNEKLFF.

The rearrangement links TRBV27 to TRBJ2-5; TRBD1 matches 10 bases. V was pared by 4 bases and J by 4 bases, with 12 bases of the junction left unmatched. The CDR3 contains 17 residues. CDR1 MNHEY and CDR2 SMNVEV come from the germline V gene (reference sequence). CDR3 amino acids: CASSSSRDRGLVETQYF. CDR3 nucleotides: TGTGCCAGCAGTTCGTCCCGGGACAGGGGTTTGGTAGAGACCCAGTACTTC.

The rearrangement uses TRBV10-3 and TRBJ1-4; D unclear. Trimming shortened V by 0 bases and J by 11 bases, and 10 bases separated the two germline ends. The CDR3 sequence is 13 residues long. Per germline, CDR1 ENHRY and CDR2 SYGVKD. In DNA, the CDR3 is TGTGCCATCAGTGAGTCGGAGGGTTGGAAACTGTTTTTT. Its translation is CAISESEGWKLFF.

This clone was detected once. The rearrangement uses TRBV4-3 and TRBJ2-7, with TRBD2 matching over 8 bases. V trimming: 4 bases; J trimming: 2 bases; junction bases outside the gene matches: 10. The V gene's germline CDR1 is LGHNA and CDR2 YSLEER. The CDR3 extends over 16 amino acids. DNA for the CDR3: TGCGCCAGCAGCCCAAGTTATCCCGGGGGGGCCTACGAGCAGTACTTC. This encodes CASSPSYPGGAYEQYF.

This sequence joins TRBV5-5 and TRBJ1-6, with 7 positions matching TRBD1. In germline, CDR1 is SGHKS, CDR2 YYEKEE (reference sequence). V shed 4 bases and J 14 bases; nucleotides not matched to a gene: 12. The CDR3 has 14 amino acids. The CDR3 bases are TGTGCCAGCAGCATTACAGGGGTATCGGGGGCCCTCCACTTT. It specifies CASSITGVSGALHF.

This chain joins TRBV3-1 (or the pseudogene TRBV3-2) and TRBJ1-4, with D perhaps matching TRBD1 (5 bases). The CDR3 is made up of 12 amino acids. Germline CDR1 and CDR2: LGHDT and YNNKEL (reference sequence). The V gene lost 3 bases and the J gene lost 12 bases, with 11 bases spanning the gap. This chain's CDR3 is CASSHSGGELFF. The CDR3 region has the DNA TGTGCCAGCAGCCATTCCGGGGGTGAACTGTTTTTT.

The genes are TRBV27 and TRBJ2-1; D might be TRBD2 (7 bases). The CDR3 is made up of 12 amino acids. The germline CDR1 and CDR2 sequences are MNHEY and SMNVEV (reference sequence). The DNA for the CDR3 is TGTGTAAGGGGGGAGGGCCGACTCGAGCAGTTCTTC. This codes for CVRGEGRLEQFF.

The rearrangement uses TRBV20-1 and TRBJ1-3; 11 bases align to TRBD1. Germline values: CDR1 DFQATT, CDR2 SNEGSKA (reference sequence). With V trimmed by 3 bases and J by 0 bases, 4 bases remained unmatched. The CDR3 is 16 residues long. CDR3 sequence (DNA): TGCAGTGCTAGTCGGGACAGGGGGAGCTCTGGAAACACCATATATTTT. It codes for CSASRDRGSSGNTIYF.

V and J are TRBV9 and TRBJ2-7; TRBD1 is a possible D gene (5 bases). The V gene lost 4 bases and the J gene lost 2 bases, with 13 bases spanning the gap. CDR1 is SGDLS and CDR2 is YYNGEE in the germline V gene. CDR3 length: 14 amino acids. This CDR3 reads CASSLGHGTYEQYF. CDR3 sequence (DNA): TGTGCCAGCAGCTTAGGACACGGAACCTACGAGCAGTACTTC.

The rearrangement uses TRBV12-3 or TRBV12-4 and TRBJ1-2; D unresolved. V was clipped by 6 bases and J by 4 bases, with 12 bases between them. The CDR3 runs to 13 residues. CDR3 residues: CASSLGVFYGYTF. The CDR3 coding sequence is TGTGCCAGCAGCCTCGGAGTTTTCTATGGCTACACCTTC.

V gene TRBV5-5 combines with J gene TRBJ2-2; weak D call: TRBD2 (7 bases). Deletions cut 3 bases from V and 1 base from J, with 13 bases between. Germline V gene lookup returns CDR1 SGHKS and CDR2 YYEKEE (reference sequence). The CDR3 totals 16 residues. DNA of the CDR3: TGTGCCAGCAGCTGGGGGGGGCCCGAGAACACCGGGGAGCTGTTTTTT. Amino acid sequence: CASSWGGPENTGELFF.

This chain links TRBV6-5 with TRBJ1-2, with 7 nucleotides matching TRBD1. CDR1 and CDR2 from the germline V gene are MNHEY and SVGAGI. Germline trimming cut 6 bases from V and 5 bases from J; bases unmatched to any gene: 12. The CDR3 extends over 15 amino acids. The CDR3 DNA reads TGTGCCAGCAGCGACCACACCGGGACAGAGTATGGCTACACCTTC. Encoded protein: CASSDHTGTEYGYTF.

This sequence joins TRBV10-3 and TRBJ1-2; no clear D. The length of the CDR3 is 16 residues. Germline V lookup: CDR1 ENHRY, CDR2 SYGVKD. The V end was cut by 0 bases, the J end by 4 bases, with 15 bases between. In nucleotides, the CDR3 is TGTGCCATCAGTGAGTCGAAGAATGGGCAACCCTATGGCTACACCTTC. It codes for CAISESKNGQPYGYTF.